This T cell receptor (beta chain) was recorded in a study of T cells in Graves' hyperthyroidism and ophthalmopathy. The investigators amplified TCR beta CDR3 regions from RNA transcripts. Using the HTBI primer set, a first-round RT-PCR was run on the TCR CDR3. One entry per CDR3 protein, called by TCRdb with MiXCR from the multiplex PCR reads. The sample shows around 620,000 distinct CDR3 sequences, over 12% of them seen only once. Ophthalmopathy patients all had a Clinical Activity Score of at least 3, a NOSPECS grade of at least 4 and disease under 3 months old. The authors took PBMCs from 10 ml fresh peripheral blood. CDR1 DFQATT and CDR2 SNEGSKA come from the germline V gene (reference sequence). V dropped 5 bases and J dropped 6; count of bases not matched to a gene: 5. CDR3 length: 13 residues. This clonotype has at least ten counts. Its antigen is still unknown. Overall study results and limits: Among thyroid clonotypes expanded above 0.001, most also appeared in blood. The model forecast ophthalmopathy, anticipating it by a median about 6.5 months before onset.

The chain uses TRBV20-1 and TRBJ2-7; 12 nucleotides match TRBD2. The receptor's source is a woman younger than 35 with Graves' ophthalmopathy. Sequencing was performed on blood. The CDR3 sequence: CSALAGGLAEQYF. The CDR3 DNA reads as TGCAGTGCTCTAGCGGGAGGGCTAGCCGAGCAGTACTTC.